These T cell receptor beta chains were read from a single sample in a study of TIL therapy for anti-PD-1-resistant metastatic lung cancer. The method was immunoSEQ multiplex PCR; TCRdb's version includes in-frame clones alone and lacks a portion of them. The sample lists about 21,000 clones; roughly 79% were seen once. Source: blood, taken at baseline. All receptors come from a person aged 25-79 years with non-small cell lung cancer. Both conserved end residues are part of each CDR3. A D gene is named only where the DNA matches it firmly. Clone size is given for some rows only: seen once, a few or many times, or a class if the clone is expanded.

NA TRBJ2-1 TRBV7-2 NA CASSSRTVSNEQFF TGTGCCAGCAGCTCTCGGACAGTTTCCAATGAGCAGTTCTTC
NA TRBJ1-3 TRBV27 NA CASSSGTVRNTIYF TGTGCCAGCAGCTCGGGGACGGTGCGAAACACCATATATTTT
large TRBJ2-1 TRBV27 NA CASSPPTGSLSYNEQFF TGTGCCAGCAGTCCACCTACCGGGTCCCTCTCCTACAATGAGCAGTTCTTC
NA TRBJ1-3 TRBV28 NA CASSPLTGNTIYF TGTGCCAGCAGTCCCCTTACTGGAAACACCATATATTTT
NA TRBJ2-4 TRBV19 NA CASSIGREIAKNIQYF TGTGCCAGTAGTATAGGGCGGGAAATAGCCAAAAACATTCAGTACTTC
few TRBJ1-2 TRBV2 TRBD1 CASSEGPGQARCTF TGTGCCAGCAGTGAAGGTCCGGGACAGGCACGTTGCACCTTC
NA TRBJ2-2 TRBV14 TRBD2 CASSQDATRPGGNTGELFF TGTGCCAGCAGCCAAGATGCCACCCGCCCGGGAGGGAACACCGGGGAGCTGTTTTTT
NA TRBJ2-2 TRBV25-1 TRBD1 CASSEGQDTGELFF TGTGCCAGCAGTGAAGGACAGGACACCGGGGAGCTGTTTTTT
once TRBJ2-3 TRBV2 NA CASSDTGRALPGDTQYF TGTGCCAGCAGTGATACTGGGCGGGCACTACCCGGCGATACGCAGTATTTT
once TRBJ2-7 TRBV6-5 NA CASSYSIGQGFYEQYF TGTGCCAGCAGTTACTCGATAGGGCAGGGCTTCTACGAGCAGTACTTC
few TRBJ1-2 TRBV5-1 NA CASSISSRGFNVGYTF TGCGCCAGCAGCATCTCCTCTCGGGGGTTTAATGTTGGCTACACCTTC
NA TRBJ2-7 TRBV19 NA CASSIDSHYEQYF TGTGCCAGTAGTATAGATTCCCACTACGAGCAGTACTTC
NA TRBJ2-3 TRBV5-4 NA CASSQGGDTDTQYF TGTGCCAGCAGCCAAGGGGGGGACACAGATACGCAGTATTTT
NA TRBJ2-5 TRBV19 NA CASSPDYQETQYF TGTGCCAGTAGTCCGGACTACCAAGAGACCCAGTACTTC
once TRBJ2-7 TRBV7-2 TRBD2 CASSRGLAGALGEQYF TGTGCCAGCAGCCGTGGACTAGCGGGGGCCCTGGGAGAGCAGTACTTC